Below, 2 T cell receptor beta chains from the same sample are listed, as sequenced in a study of CD8+CD57+ T cells in acquired aplastic anemia. For CDR3 and TCR beta VDJ profiling, genomic DNA was the template used. TCRdb recomputed calls from the reads with MiXCR, one row per CDR3 protein. The table has about 210,000 distinct CDR3 sequences, roughly 35% seen once; the top ten hold 1.1%. The sequenced sample was sorted CD4+, CD8+, or CD8+CD57+ T cells (not recorded which) from PBMCs. These receptors were collected from a human donor in good health, serving as a control.

This clonotype was observed at least ten times. This chain connects TRBV4-1 to TRBJ1-6; TRBD1 might be the D (5 bases). V was trimmed by 5 bases and J by 11 bases, leaving 16 bases between them. The CDR3 spans 14 residues. Germline CDR1 MGHRA, CDR2 YSYEKL. The CDR3 loop reads CASSAQGGFPPLHF. DNA of the CDR3: TGCGCCAGCAGCGCCCAGGGAGGGTTCCCACCCCTCCACTTT.

This clonotype has only one observation. The chain uses TRBV7-3 and TRBJ2-5, with no clear D. V lost 5 bases and J lost 5, with 12 bases in between. Germline-derived CDR1 and CDR2 are SGHTA and FQGTGA. The CDR3 loop spans 13 amino acids. CDR3 in DNA: TGTGCCAGCAGCCCCGCCTTGGCGGAGACCCAGTACTTC. Protein: CASSPALAETQYF.